A single sample is the source of the 13 T cell receptor beta chains below, sequenced in a study of early T cells in non-severe SARS-CoV-2 infection. TCRdb itself ran the 5' RACE reads through MiXCR, one entry per CDR3 protein. The sample holds approximately 88,000 distinct CDR3 sequences; approximately 15% are singletons and the top ten take about 1.4%. Material: whole blood. These receptors originate from an adult who was a healthcare worker with PCR-confirmed SARS-CoV-2 infection or an uninfected control (not recorded which).

This rearrangement joins TRBV29-1 to TRBJ1-2; TRBD1 agrees at 7 bases. Germline V CDR1 and CDR2: SQVTM, ANQGSEA. After removal of 7 bases from V and 8 bases from J, the junction contained 10 bases not matched to a gene. There are 12 residues in the CDR3. The CDR3 DNA reads as TGCAGCGCCCGGACAGGATCGCGCGGCTACACCTTC. This translates into CSARTGSRGYTF.

This clonotype is medium-sized by share. The chain joins TRBV27 to TRBJ2-1; D might be TRBD2 (6 bases). The germline gives CDR1 MNHEY, CDR2 SMNVEV (reference sequence). V was shortened by 2 bases and J by 6 bases, with 14 bases between the two germline ends. The CDR3 loop spans 15 amino acids. CDR3 loop: CASSLISQGGNEQFF. The CDR3 DNA reads as TGTGCCAGCAGTTTAATTTCCCAGGGAGGCAATGAGCAGTTCTTC.

This clonotype has a count of ten or more. The chain couples TRBV20-1 to TRBJ2-1, with 13 bases aligning to TRBD2. J gave up 9 bases and V 5 bases, and 7 bases lay outside the gene matches. The CDR3 is 14 amino acids. Germline V gene sequence: CDR1 DFQATT, CDR2 SNEGSKA (reference sequence). The CDR3 protein is CSAGGTSGAGEQFF. Written as DNA, the CDR3 is TGCAGTGCTGGGGGGACTAGCGGGGCGGGTGAGCAGTTCTTC.

This clonotype was counted ten times or more. The chain is built from TRBV5-1 and TRBJ1-1, with 7 bases matching TRBD1. The CDR3 has 13 amino acids. CDR1 is SGHRS, CDR2 YFSETQ, per germline. The trim removed 6 bases at V and 4 bases at J, leaving 6 bases unmatched. The CDR3 region is CASTLQGSTEAFF. CDR3 nucleotides: TGCGCCAGCACCCTACAGGGGAGCACTGAAGCTTTCTTT.

This clonotype was observed many times. This rearrangement joins TRBV19 to TRBJ2-1; D is possibly TRBD2 (6 bases). The CDR3 consists of 11 residues. CDR1 and CDR2 (germline): LNHDA, SQIVND (reference sequence). V was trimmed by 4 bases and J by 13 bases, leaving 11 bases between them. CDR3 amino acids: CASSNAGTQFF. CDR3 coding DNA: TGTGCCAGTAGTAACGCCGGGACTCAGTTCTTC.

This chain links TRBV30 with TRBJ2-1; the D call may be TRBD1 or TRBD2 (5 bases each). CDR3 length: 13 residues. The germline V gene encodes CDR1 GTSNPN and CDR2 SVGIG (reference sequence). Trimming took 0 bases from V and 6 from J, leaving 9 bases between them. This CDR3 is CAWSVSGRNEQFF. The CDR3 DNA follows: TGTGCCTGGAGTGTATCGGGACGCAATGAGCAGTTCTTC.

J is TRBJ2-5 and V is TRBV20-1; D not certain. CDR1 is DFQATT and CDR2 is SNEGSKA in the germline V gene (reference sequence). The CDR3 is 11 amino acids. Trimming took 3 bases from V and 6 from J, leaving 8 bases between them. CDR3 region: CSASVVQTQYF. The CDR3 nucleotides read TGCAGTGCTAGCGTCGTCCAGACCCAGTACTTC.

In this sample, this clonotype turned up many times. The V gene is TRBV20-1, the J gene TRBJ2-3; TRBD2 might be the D (6 bases). Germline lookup yields CDR1 DFQATT and CDR2 SNEGSKA (reference sequence). Between the trimmed V and J ends, which lost 5 bases and 4 bases, there was a span of 13 bases. This CDR3 has 13 amino acids. In DNA form, the CDR3 reads TGCAGTGCTCCGGGACTCCTCCCAGATACGCAGTATTTT. Residues: CSAPGLLPDTQYF.

This clonotype was recorded many times. V and J are TRBV6-5 and TRBJ1-4; no clear D. Germline V gene sequence: CDR1 MNHEY, CDR2 SVGAGI. CDR3 size: 16 residues. The V and J ends lost 0 bases and 0 bases respectively, with 8 bases between them. This chain's CDR3 is CASSYSPYATNEKLFF. The CDR3, as DNA: TGTGCCAGCAGTTACTCGCCGTATGCAACTAATGAAAAACTGTTTTTT.

Details on this clonotype: This clone may be a read error of a much larger clone one base away. J is TRBJ2-1 and V is TRBV20-1, with D possibly matching TRBD2 (5 bases). The V gene lost 4 bases and the J gene lost 11 bases, with 12 bases spanning the gap. The CDR3 sequence is 11 residues long. Germline assignment: CDR1 DFQATT and CDR2 SNEGSKA (reference sequence). The CDR3 loop reads CSAIRGWKQFF. CDR3 DNA sequence: TGCAGTGCTATCCGGGGATGGAAGCAGTTCTTC.

CDR3 DNA: TGTGCCAGCAGTTCCCCGATCTCTGAAGCTTTCTTT. It translates to CASSSPISEAFF. The chain has TRBV28 and TRBJ1-1; no reliable D call. The CDR3 totals 12 residues. Germline loops: CDR1 MDHEN, CDR2 SYDVKM. V lost 4 bases, J lost 6 bases, and 9 bases lay in between. Together with reference TRBV28 and TRBJ1-1, the CDR3 gives the full variable domain: DVKVTQSSRYLVKRTGEKVFLECVQDMDHENMFWYRQDPGLGLRLIYFSYDVKMKEKGDIPEGYSVSREKKERFSLILESASTNQTSMYLCASSSPISEAFFGQGTRLTVV.

This clonotype was observed many times. This chain joins TRBV7-6 and TRBJ2-3; 11 positions match TRBD2. V shed 2 bases, J shed 9 bases, and the junction held 13 bases outside the gene matches. The CDR3 consists of 17 residues. Germline V gene data show CDR1 as SGHVS and CDR2 as FNYEAQ. The CDR3 protein is CASSLFTGTSGLHTQYF. The CDR3 DNA reads as TGTGCCAGCAGCTTATTTACCGGGACTAGCGGCCTTCACACGCAGTATTTT.

The rearrangement uses TRBV3-1 and TRBJ1-4, with D uncertain. The germline CDR1 and CDR2 sequences are LGHDT and YNNKEL (reference sequence). This CDR3 has 14 amino acids. V gave up 0 bases and J gave up 8 bases, with 10 bases separating them. The CDR3 here is CASSQEGLIEKLFF. As DNA, the CDR3 is TGTGCCAGCAGCCAAGAGGGGTTAATAGAAAAACTGTTTTTT.